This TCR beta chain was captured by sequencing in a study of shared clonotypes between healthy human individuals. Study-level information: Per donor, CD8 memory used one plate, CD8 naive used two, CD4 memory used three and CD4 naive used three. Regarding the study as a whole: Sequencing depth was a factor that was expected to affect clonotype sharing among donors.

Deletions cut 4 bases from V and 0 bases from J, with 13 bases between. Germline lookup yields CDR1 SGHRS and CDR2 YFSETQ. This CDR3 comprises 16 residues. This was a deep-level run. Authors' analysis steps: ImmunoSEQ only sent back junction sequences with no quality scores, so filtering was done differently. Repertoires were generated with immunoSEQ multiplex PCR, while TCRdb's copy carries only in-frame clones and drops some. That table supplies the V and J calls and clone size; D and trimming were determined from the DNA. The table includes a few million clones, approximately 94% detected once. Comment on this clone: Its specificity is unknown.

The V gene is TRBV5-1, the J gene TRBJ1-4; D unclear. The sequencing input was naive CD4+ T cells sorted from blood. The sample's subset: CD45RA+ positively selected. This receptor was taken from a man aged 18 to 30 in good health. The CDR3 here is CASSPEPIPTNEKLFF. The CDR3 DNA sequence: TGCGCCAGCAGCCCGGAACCAATACCAACTAATGAAAAACTGTTTTTT.